What follows describes a single TCR beta chain. The V gene's germline CDR1 is MNHEY and CDR2 SVGEGT. The trim removed 5 bases at V and 5 bases at J, leaving 10 bases unmatched. The CDR3 loop spans 15 amino acids. RNA was extracted with the RNeasy kit, and a quantity of about 0.45 to 1 ug was reverse transcribed using random hexamers. TCRdb analysed the immunoSEQ multiplex PCR reads with MiXCR anew, one entry per CDR3 protein. Of about 20,000 distinct CDR3 sequences listed, more than 85% are singletons. This entry is derived from a study of CD8 T cells in Susac syndrome. TCR beta sequencing covered blood CD8+ and CD4+ T cells. Negative isolation was used for CD8+ and CD4+ T cells and FACS enrichment for TEMRA cells.

The source of this sequence is a human donor in good health. Sequencing used CD8+ T cells from PBMCs. The V gene is TRBV6-2 or TRBV6-3, the J gene TRBJ2-5; TRBD1 matches at 8 bases. This CDR3 is CASSTLDRARETQYF. CDR3 DNA: TGTGCCAGCAGTACTCTGGACAGGGCACGGGAGACCCAGTACTTC.